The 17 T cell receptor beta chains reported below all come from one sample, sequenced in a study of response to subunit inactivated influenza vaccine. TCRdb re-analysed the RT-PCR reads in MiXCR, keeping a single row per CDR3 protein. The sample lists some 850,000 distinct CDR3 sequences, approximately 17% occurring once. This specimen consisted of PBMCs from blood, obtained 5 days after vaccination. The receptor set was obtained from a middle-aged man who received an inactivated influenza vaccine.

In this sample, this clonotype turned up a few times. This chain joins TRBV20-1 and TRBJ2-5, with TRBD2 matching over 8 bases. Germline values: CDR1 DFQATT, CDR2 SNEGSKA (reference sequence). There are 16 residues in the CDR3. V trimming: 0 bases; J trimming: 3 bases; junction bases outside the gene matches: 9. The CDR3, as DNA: TGCAGTGCTAGAGAAGGTCCGGCGGGGGGTGAAGAGACCCAGTACTTC. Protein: CSAREGPAGGEETQYF.

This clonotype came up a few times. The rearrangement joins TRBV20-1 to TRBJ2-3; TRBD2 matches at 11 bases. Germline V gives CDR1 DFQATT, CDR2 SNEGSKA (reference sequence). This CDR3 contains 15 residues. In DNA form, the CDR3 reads TGCTCGAAACTGGGACTAGCGGAGATTACAGATACGCAGTATTTT. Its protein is CSKLGLAEITDTQYF.

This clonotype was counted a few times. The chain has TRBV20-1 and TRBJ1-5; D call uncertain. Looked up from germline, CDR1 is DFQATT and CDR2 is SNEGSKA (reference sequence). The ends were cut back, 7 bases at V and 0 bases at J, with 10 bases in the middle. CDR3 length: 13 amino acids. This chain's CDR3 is CSVPGHSNQPQHF. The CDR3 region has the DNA TGCAGTGTCCCGGGTCATAGCAATCAGCCCCAGCATTTT.

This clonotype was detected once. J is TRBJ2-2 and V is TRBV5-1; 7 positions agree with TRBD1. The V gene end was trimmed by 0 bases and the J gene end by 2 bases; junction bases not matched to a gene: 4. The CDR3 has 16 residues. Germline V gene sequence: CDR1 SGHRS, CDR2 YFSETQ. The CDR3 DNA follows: TGCGCCAGCAGCTTGGGTCGGGACAGTAACACCGGGGAGCTGTTTTTT. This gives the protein CASSLGRDSNTGELFF.

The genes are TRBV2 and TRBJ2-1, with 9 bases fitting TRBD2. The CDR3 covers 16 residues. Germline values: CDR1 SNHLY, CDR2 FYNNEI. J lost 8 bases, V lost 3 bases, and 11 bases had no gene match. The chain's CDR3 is CASSDRAGGPSDEQFF. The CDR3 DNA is TGTGCCAGCAGTGATAGGGCGGGAGGGCCGTCGGATGAGCAGTTCTTC.

CDR3 coding DNA: TGTGCCTCACACAAAAATGAGCAGTTCTTC. Amino acids: CASHKNEQFF. V is TRBV3-1 and J is TRBJ2-1; D remains ambiguous. The CDR3 is made up of 10 amino acids. Germline V gene lookup returns CDR1 LGHDT and CDR2 YNNKEL (reference sequence). Between the trimmed V and J ends, which lost 11 bases and 7 bases, there was a span of 9 bases.

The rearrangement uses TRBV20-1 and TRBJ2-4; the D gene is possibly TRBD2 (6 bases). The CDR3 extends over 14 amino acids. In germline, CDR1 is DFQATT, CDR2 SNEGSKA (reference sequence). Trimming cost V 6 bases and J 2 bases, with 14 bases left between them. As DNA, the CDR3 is TGCAGTGCCAGCCTGGGGGGTCCCAAAAACATTCAGTACTTC. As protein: CSASLGGPKNIQYF.

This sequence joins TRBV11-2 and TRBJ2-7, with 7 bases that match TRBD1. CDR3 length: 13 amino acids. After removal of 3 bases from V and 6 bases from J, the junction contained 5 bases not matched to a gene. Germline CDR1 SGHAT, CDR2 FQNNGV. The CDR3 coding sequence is TGTGCCAGCAGCTTTGACAGGGTAGGCGAGCAGTACTTC. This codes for CASSFDRVGEQYF.

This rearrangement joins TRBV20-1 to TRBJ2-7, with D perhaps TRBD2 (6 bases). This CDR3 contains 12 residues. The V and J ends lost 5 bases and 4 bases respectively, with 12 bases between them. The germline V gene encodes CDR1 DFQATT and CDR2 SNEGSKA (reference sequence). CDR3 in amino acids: CSARDSAYEQYF. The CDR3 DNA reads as TGCAGTGCTCGGGACTCAGCGTACGAGCAGTACTTC.

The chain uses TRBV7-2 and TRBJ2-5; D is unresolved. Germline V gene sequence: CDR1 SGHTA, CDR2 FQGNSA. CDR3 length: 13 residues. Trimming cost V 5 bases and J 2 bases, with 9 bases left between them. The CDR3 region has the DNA TGTGCCAGCAGCCGTCCGCCACAAGAGACCCAGTACTTC. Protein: CASSRPPQETQYF.

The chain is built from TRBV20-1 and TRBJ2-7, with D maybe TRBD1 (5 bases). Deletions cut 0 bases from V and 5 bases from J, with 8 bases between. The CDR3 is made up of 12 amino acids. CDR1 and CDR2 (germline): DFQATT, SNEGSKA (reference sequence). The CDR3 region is CSARDSGNEQYF. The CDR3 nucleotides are TGCAGTGCTAGAGATTCAGGGAACGAGCAGTACTTC.

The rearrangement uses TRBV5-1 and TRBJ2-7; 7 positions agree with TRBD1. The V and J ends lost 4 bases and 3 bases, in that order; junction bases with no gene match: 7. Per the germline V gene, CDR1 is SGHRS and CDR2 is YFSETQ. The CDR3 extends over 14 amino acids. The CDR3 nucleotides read TGCGCCAGCAGCCTAGGGACAGTCTACTACGAGCAGTACTTC. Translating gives CASSLGTVYYEQYF.

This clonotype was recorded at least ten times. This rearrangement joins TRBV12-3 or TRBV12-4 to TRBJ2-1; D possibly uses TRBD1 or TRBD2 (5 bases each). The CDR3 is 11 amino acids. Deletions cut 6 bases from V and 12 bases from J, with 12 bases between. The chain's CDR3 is CASRSDGTQFF. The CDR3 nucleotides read TGTGCCAGCAGGTCCGATGGGACGCAGTTCTTC.

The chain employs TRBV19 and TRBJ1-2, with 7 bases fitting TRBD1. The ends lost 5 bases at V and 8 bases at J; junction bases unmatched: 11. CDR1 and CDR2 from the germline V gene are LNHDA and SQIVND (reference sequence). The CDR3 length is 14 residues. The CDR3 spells CASSFNRGYGGYTF. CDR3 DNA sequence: TGTGCCAGTAGTTTTAACAGGGGATATGGCGGCTACACCTTC.

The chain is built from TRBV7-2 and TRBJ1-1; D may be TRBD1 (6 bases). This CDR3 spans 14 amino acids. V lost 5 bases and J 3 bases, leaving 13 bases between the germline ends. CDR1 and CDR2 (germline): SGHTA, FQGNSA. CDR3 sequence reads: CASSPMPGDTEAFF. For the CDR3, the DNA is TGTGCCAGCAGCCCTATGCCAGGGGACACTGAAGCTTTCTTT. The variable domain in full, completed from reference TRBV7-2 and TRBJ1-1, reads GAGVSQSPSNKVTEKGKDVELRCDPISGHTALYWYRQSLGQGLEFLIYFQGNSAPDKSGLPSDRFSAERTGGSVSTLTIQRTQQEDSAVYLCASSPMPGDTEAFFGQGTRLTVV.

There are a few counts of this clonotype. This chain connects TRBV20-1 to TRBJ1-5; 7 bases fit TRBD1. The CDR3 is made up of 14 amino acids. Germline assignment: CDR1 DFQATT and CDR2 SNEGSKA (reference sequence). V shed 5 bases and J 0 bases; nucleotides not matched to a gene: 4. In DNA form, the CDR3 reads TGCAGTGCTGAGGGGGCTTATAGCAATCAGCCCCAGCATTTT. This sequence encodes CSAEGAYSNQPQHF.

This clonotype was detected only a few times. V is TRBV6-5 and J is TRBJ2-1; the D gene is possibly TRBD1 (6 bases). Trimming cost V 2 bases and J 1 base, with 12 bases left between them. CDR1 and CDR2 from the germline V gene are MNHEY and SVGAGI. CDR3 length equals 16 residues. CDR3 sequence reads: CASSYIRGFSYNEQFF. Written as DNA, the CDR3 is TGTGCCAGCAGTTACATAAGGGGGTTTTCCTACAATGAGCAGTTCTTC.